The clone carrying this TCR beta chain was recorded a few times. The antigen remains undetermined. The data stem from a study of blood T cells in healthy people across ages. The study's findings and limits: Reliance upon unsorted PBMCs precluded definitive naive versus antigen-experienced comparison.

A second PCR, run for about 6 to 11 cycles, used a sample-barcoded 5' primer plus a J-beta primer mix. Using its own MiXCR run on the 5' RACE reads, TCRdb lists one record per CDR3 protein. The table has approximately 680,000 distinct CDR3 sequences, roughly 32% seen once. The sample comprised blood. The TCR originated in a woman aged 80 or older in good health.

The CDR3 DNA is TGTGCCAGCATCTTACAGAGGAACACTGAAGCTTTCTTT. As protein: CASILQRNTEAFF. The rearrangement uses TRBV5-6 and TRBJ1-1; no reliable D call. From germline, CDR1 is SGHDT and CDR2 YYEEEE. V lost 6 bases to trimming and J lost 1 base, with 10 bases between them. The CDR3 contains 13 residues. Full variable domain (missing parts from reference TRBV5-6 and TRBJ1-1): DAGVTQSPTHLIKTRGQQVTLRCSPKSGHDTVSWYQQALGQGPQFIFQYYEEEERQRGNFPDRFSGHQFPNYSSELNVNALLLGDSALYLCASILQRNTEAFFGQGTRLTVV.